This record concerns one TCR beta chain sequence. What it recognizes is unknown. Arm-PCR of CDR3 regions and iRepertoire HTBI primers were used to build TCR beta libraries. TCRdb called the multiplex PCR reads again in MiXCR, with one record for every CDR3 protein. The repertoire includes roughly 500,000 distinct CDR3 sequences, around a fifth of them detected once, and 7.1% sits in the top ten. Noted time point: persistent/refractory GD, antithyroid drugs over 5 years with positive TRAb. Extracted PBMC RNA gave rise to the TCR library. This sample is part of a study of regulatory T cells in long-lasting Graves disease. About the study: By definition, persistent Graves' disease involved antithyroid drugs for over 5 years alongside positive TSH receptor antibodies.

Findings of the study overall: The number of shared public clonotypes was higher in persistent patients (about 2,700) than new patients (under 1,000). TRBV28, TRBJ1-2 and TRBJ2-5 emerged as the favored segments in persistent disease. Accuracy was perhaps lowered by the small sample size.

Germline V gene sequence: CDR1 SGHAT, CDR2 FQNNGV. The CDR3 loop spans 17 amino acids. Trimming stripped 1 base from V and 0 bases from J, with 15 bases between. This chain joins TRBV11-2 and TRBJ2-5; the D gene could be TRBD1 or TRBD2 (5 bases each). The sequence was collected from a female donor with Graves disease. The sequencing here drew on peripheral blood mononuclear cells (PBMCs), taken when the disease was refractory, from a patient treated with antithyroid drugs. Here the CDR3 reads CASSLGPGTPYQETQYF. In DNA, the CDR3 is TGTGCCAGCAGCTTAGGCCCGGGGACGCCGTACCAAGAGACCCAGTACTTC.